This TCR beta chain was captured in a study of CD8+ T cells in alopecia areata. The treatment was: oral pan-JAK inhibitor, 5-10 mg twice daily. The CDR3 is 12 amino acids. Trimming took 3 bases from V and 8 from J, leaving 10 bases between them. Germline CDR1 reads SNHLY; CDR2 reads FYNNEI. Extracted RNA was reverse transcribed into cDNA, the sequencing template. The protocol was immunoSEQ multiplex PCR, while the TCRdb copy is restricted to in-frame clones and leaves out a portion. Among approximately 170,000 clones listed, 50% to 60% were seen once. The origin of this receptor is a human donor with alopecia areata. V is TRBV2 and J is TRBJ1-2; D is uncertain. This specimen was CD4+ T cells sorted from blood, taken at week 4, from a patient treated with tofacitinib. The CDR3 DNA is TGTGCCAGCAGTGAGATGCCGAAAGGCTACACCTTC. Its translation is CASSEMPKGYTF.